The entry below gives a single T cell receptor (beta chain) sequence along with its context. Its antigen is not known. A much larger clone differs from this one at a single base, so this may be a read error. The V gene's germline CDR1 is SEHNR and CDR2 FQNEAQ (reference sequence). V was pared by 4 bases and J by 4 bases, with 5 bases of the junction left unmatched. This CDR3 contains 14 residues. Full-length variable regions came from constant-region reverse primers plus semi-nested Nested Universal Primer A PCR. TCRdb re-analysed the 5' RACE reads in MiXCR, keeping a single row per CDR3 protein. The sample records over 10,000 distinct CDR3 sequences, 23% being singletons. Study-wide findings and caveats: The TCR gene usage of tumor memory CD4+ T cells clustered together with blood and lymph node memory CD4+ cells and with lymph node naive CD4+ cells.

This rearrangement joins TRBV7-9 to TRBJ1-2; TRBD1 agrees at 8 bases. The specimen sequenced was naive CD4+ T cells sorted from blood. Subset described: naive CD4+ T cells, CD4+CD45RA+CD25-. This TCR was recovered from a female donor with breast cancer. CDR3 bases: TGTGCCAGCAGCTACGACAGGGGACTCTATGGCTACACCTTC. Amino acid sequence: CASSYDRGLYGYTF.